Below, one T cell receptor (beta chain) is given with its context. Its antigen remains unidentified. Up to 500,000 reads were sequenced per sample. TCRdb keeps only in-frame clones here, not all; method: immunoSEQ multiplex PCR. The repertoire consists of some 57,000 clones, with 87% occurring once and the leading ten covering over 1.3%. The CDR3 runs to 14 residues. Per germline, CDR1 MDHEN and CDR2 SYDVKM. Trimming shortened V by 3 bases and J by 4 bases, and 12 bases separated the two germline ends. The data originate from a study of pediatric ulcerative colitis. Study results and caveats: Clonal expansions reduced rectal repertoire diversity in acute severe colitis. A couple of patients had blood samples with substantially reduced template counts. No controls had the two rectal clonotypes shared by ulcerative colitis patients.

The clonotype originates from a boy aged 5-17 years who was a control in a study of pediatric ulcerative colitis. Material for sequencing was blood. The chain links TRBV28 to TRBJ1-2, with D perhaps matching TRBD1 (5 bases). The DNA of the CDR3 is TGTGCCAGCAGTTTCTTCGGGGGGACCTATGGCTACACCTTC. Protein: CASSFFGGTYGYTF.